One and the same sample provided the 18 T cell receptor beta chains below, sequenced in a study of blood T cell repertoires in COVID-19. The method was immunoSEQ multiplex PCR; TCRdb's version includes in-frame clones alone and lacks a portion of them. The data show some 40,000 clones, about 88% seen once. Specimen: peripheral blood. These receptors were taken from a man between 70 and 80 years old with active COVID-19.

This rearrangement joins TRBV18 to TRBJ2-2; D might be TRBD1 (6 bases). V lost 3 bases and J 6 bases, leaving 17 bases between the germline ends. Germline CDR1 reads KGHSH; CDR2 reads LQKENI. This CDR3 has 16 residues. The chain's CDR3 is CASSPGTKHRSGELFF. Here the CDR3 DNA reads TGTGCCAGCTCACCGGGGACAAAGCATCGGTCCGGGGAGCTGTTTTTT.

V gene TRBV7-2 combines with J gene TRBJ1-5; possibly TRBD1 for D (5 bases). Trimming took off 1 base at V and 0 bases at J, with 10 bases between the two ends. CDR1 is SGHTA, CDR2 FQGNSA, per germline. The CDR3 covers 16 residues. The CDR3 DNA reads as TGTGCCAGCAGCTTAGGGGCAGGGCATAGCAATCAGCCCCAGCATTTT. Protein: CASSLGAGHSNQPQHF.

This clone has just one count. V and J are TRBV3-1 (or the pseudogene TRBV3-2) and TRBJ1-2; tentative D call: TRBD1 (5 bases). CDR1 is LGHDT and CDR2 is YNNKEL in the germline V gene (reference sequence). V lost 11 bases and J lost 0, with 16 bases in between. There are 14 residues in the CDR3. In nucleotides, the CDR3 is TGTGCCGGCAAAAGGAGGGGAACTAACTATGGCTACACCTTC. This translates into CAGKRRGTNYGYTF.

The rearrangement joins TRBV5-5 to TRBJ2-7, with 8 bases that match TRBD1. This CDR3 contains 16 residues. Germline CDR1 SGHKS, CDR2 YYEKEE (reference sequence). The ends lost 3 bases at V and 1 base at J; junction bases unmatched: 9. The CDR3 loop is CASSSGTGGYSYEQYF. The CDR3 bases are TGTGCCAGCAGCTCAGGGACAGGAGGCTATTCCTACGAGCAGTACTTC.

The CDR3 reads CATSDLREPYNEQFF. The CDR3 DNA reads as TGTGCCACCAGTGATCTTCGGGAACCCTACAATGAGCAGTTCTTC. This chain links TRBV24-1 with TRBJ2-1; a weak D match, TRBD2 (5 bases). V was trimmed by 3 bases and J by 2 bases, leaving 10 bases between them. Germline V lookup: CDR1 KGHDR, CDR2 SFDVKD. The CDR3 is made up of 15 amino acids.

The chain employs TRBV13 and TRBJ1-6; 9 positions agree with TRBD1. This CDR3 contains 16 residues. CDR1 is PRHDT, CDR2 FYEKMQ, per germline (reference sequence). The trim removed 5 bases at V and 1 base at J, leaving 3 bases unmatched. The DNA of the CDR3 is TGTGCCAGCAGCGCGACAGGGGGATCCTATAATTCACCCCTCCACTTT. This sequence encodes CASSATGGSYNSPLHF. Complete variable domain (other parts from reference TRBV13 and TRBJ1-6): AAGVIQSPRHLIKEKRETATLKCYPIPRHDTVYWYQQGPGQDPQFLISFYEKMQSDKGSIPDRFSAQQFSDYHSELNMSSLELGDSALYFCASSATGGSYNSPLHFGNGTRLTVT.

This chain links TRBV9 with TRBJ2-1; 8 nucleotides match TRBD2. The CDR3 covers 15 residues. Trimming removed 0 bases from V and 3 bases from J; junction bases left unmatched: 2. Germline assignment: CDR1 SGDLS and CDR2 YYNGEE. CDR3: CASSVGLAYYNEQFF. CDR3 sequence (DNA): TGTGCCAGCAGCGTAGGACTAGCGTACTACAATGAGCAGTTCTTC.

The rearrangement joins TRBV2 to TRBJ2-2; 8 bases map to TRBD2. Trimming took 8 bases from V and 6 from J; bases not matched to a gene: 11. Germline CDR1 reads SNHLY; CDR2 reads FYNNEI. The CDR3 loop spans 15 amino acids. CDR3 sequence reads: CASVAGRAVSGELFF. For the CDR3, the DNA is TGTGCCAGCGTAGCGGGAAGGGCGGTCTCCGGGGAGCTGTTTTTT.

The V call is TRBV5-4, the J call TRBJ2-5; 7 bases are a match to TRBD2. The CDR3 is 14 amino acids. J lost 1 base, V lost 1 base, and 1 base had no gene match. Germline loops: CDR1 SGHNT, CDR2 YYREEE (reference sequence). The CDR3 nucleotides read TGTGCCAGCAGCTTGCGGACTAGCCAAGAGACCCAGTACTTC. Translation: CASSLRTSQETQYF.

CDR3 residues: CASRNPTGGPSSSYNEQFF. The CDR3 nucleotides read TGTGCCAGCAGGAACCCGACAGGGGGCCCTTCTAGCTCCTACAATGAGCAGTTCTTC. V usage is TRBV28 and J usage is TRBJ2-1; 10 bases are shared with TRBD1. This CDR3 is built from 19 residues. The germline CDR1 and CDR2 sequences are MDHEN and SYDVKM. Trimming at V came to 6 bases and at J to 0 bases, leaving 14 bases not matched to a gene.

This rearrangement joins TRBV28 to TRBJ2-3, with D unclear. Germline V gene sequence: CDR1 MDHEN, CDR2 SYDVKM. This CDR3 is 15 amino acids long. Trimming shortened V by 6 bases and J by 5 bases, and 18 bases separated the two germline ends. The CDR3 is CASSPTPQAVDTQYF. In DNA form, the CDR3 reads TGTGCCAGCAGCCCGACCCCCCAGGCCGTAGATACGCAGTATTTT.

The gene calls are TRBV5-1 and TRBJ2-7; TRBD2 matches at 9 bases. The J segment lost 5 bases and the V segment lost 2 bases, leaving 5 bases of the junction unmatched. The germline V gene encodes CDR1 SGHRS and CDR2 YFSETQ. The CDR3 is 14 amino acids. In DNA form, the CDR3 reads TGCGCCAGCAGCTTAGGGTTAGCGGGAGACGAGCAGTACTTC. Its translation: CASSLGLAGDEQYF.

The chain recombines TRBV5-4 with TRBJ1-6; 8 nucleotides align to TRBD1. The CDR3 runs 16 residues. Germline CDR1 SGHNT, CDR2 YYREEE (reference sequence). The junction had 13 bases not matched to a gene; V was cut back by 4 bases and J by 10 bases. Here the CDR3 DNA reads TGTGCCAGCAGCCCAACCGGACAGGGAGGATGGTCACCCCTCCACTTT. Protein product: CASSPTGQGGWSPLHF.

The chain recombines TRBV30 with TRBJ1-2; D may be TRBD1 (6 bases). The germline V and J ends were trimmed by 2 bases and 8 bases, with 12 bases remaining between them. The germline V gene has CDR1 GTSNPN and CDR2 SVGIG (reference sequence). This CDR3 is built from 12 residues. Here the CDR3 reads CAWSRGAWGYTF. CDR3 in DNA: TGTGCCTGGAGTCGGGGGGCTTGGGGCTACACCTTC.

CDR3 DNA: TGTGCCAGCAGCTCAAGCACCGGGACTGCCACAGACCCCTCTCCTTACAATGAGCAGTTCTTC. This codes for CASSSSTGTATDPSPYNEQFF. The chain links TRBV28 to TRBJ2-1; a possible D gene is TRBD2 (6 bases). The CDR3 covers 21 residues. Per germline, CDR1 MDHEN and CDR2 SYDVKM. Trimming left V 6 bases short and J 4 bases short, with 34 bases between.

The CDR3 sequence: CASSQSGLATNEQFF. CDR3 DNA sequence: TGTGCCAGCAGCCAATCGGGACTAGCGACCAATGAGCAGTTCTTC. The chain employs TRBV7-3 and TRBJ2-1; 10 nucleotides align to TRBD2. The length of the CDR3 is 15 residues. Germline CDR1 is SGHTA and CDR2 is FQGTGA. The V gene end was trimmed by 5 bases and the J gene end by 6 bases; junction bases not matched to a gene: 7.

CDR3 in DNA: TGCGCCAGCAGCCTAGCCGGGGTTGGGGCCAACGTCCTGACTTTC. This sequence encodes CASSLAGVGANVLTF. The V and J genes are TRBV5-1 and TRBJ2-6, with a weak D call TRBD2 (5 bases). Germline values: CDR1 SGHRS, CDR2 YFSETQ. Trimming removed 4 bases at V and 3 bases at J, with 11 bases between. The length of the CDR3 is 15 residues.

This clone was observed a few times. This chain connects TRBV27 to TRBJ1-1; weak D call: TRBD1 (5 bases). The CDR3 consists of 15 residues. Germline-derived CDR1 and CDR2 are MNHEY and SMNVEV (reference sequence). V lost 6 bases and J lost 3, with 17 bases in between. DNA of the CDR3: TGTGCCAGCAGCCCGGGGGGGATAACGGACACTGAAGCTTTCTTT. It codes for CASSPGGITDTEAFF.